Listed here are 22 T cell receptor beta chains from one sample, sequenced in a study of siplizumab effects on memory and regulatory T cells. Generated by immunoSEQ multiplex PCR, the TCRdb table keeps only in-frame clones and is missing some. The repertoire holds more than 60,000 clones, with 93% as singletons. Sequencing was done on a sample of CD8+ T cells sorted from blood. All receptors derive from a human donor in good health.

This clone counts as large (0.1 to 1%). This chain connects TRBV7-9 to TRBJ1-4, with no clear D. This CDR3 spans 15 amino acids. Deletions cut 1 base from V and 2 bases from J, with 8 bases between. Germline loops: CDR1 SEHNR, CDR2 FQNEAQ (reference sequence). The CDR3 DNA reads TGTGCCAGCAGCTTAGTTGGAGACACTAATGAAAAACTGTTTTTT. This sequence encodes CASSLVGDTNEKLFF.

J is TRBJ2-7 and V is TRBV6-1; D is unclear. The CDR3 loop spans 13 amino acids. With 4 bases removed from V and 0 bases from J, the gap between germline ends came to 7 bases. Per the germline V gene, CDR1 is MNHNS and CDR2 is SASEGT. The CDR3 loop reads CASSGAGSYEQYF. CDR3 sequence (DNA): TGTGCCAGCAGTGGAGCCGGCTCCTACGAGCAGTACTTC.

The chain has TRBV4-3 and TRBJ2-3; 7 nucleotides match TRBD2. Trimming at V came to 0 bases and at J to 4 bases, leaving 13 bases not matched to a gene. The CDR3 contains 18 residues. Germline loops: CDR1 LGHNA, CDR2 YSLEER. The CDR3 bases are TGCGCCAGCAGCCAAGATCCAGCCCTCGCGGGGGAGGCAGATACGCAGTATTTT. Translating it yields CASSQDPALAGEADTQYF.

On this clone: One end of the junction does not line up with germline, which may come from a read error. The chain combines TRBV2 with TRBJ2-7; 9 bases align to TRBD1. The CDR3 extends over 13 amino acids. The germline V gene encodes CDR1 SNHLY and CDR2 FYNNEI. The CDR3 sequence: CASTGQGTYEQYF. CDR3 DNA: TGTGCAAGCACGGGACAGGGAACCTACGAGCAGTACTTC.

This clone has only a few counts. The CDR3 reads CASSLSGNQPQHF. The CDR3 bases are TGCGCCAGCAGCCTATCAGGCAATCAGCCCCAGCATTTT. The genes are TRBV4-1 and TRBJ1-5; D not certain. This CDR3 region has 13 residues. The germline V gene has CDR1 MGHRA and CDR2 YSYEKL. V lost 4 bases and J lost 2, with 6 bases in between.

The V and J genes are TRBV5-4 and TRBJ2-1, with 11 bases that match TRBD2. Germline V gene lookup returns CDR1 SGHNT and CDR2 YYREEE (reference sequence). Trimming cost V 2 bases and J 2 bases; bases outside gene matches: 6. This CDR3 region has 17 residues. CDR3 bases: TGTGCCAGCAGCTTTCTGGGGACTAGCGGACCCTACAATGAGCAGTTCTTC. It specifies CASSFLGTSGPYNEQFF. The whole variable domain, filled in from reference TRBV5-4 and TRBJ2-1, reads ETGVTQSPTHLIKTRGQQVTLRCSSQSGHNTVSWYQQALGQGPQFIFQYYREEENGRGNFPPRFSGLQFPNYSSELNVNALELDDSALYLCASSFLGTSGPYNEQFFGPGTRLTVL.

CDR3: CASSVTGIYGYTF. For the CDR3, the DNA is TGTGCCAGCAGTGTCACAGGGATCTATGGCTACACCTTC. The chain is built from TRBV27 and TRBJ1-2, with D perhaps matching TRBD1 (6 bases). This CDR3 contains 13 residues. Trimming pared 5 bases from V and 4 bases from J, leaving 11 bases between. The germline V gene has CDR1 MNHEY and CDR2 SMNVEV (reference sequence).

V is TRBV19 and J is TRBJ2-7; 8 nucleotides match TRBD2. Per the germline V gene, CDR1 is LNHDA and CDR2 is SQIVND (reference sequence). V lost 5 bases, J lost 3 bases, and 9 bases stayed unmatched. The length of the CDR3 is 15 residues. CDR3 amino acids: CASSSSSGGLYEQYF. CDR3 nucleotide sequence: TGTGCCAGTAGTTCCTCGTCGGGGGGGCTCTACGAGCAGTACTTC.

The CDR3 reads CASSESRVSTPPYEQYF. The CDR3 DNA reads TGTGCCAGCAGTGAATCCAGGGTCTCGACACCACCCTACGAGCAGTACTTC. The rearrangement uses TRBV6-1 and TRBJ2-7; TRBD1 is a possible D gene (5 bases). Trimming removed 2 bases from V and 2 bases from J, with 19 bases in between. This CDR3 is built from 17 residues. In germline, CDR1 is MNHNS, CDR2 SASEGT.

This chain links TRBV7-6 with TRBJ2-5; a weak D match, TRBD2 (6 bases). The V gene's germline CDR1 is SGHVS and CDR2 FNYEAQ. With 5 bases removed from V and 5 bases from J, the gap between germline ends came to 21 bases. The CDR3 is 16 amino acids. The CDR3: CASSRFDTRGAETQYF. Here the CDR3 DNA reads TGTGCCAGCAGCCGTTTCGATACGCGGGGAGCGGAGACCCAGTACTTC.

V usage is TRBV6-5 and J usage is TRBJ1-1, with a possible D match to TRBD1 (6 bases). V lost 2 bases to trimming and J lost 5 bases, with 9 bases between them. CDR3 length equals 13 residues. Germline CDR1 is MNHEY and CDR2 is SVGAGI. The CDR3 DNA follows: TGTGCCAGCAGTTACGGGGGCGTGACTGAAGCTTTCTTT. This gives the protein CASSYGGVTEAFF.

This clone was seen more than once but under ten times. The chain carries TRBV5-6 and TRBJ1-1; D perhaps matches TRBD1 (5 bases). The V gene's germline CDR1 is SGHDT and CDR2 YYEEEE. The CDR3 covers 13 residues. The V and J ends lost 7 bases and 2 bases respectively, with 12 bases between them. The DNA for the CDR3 is TGTGCCAGCTCCCACAGGCTTAACACTGAAGCTTTCTTT. This sequence encodes CASSHRLNTEAFF.

About this clone: This sample includes further DNA sequences coding for the same CDR3. The J gene is TRBJ1-2, the V gene TRBV29-1; D is perhaps TRBD1 (5 bases). V gave up 2 bases and J gave up 2 bases, with 6 bases separating them. In germline, CDR1 is SQVTM, CDR2 ANQGSEA. This CDR3 region has 12 residues. The CDR3 nucleotides read TGCAGCGTTGAAAAGGGGAACTATGGCTACACCTTC. This translates into CSVEKGNYGYTF.

The chain links TRBV7-9 to TRBJ1-5; 7 positions match TRBD1. The CDR3 spans 15 residues. Germline CDR1 and CDR2: SEHNR and FQNEAQ (reference sequence). J was trimmed by 6 bases and V by 5 bases; bases with no gene match: 10. CDR3 DNA: TGTGCCAGCAGCGAGAACAGGGGCCAGGGTCAGCCCCAGCATTTT. Its translation: CASSENRGQGQPQHF.

The V and J genes are TRBV7-9 and TRBJ2-7; maybe TRBD1 (6 bases). The CDR3 is 16 amino acids. Between the trimmed V and J ends, which lost 1 base and 5 bases, there was a span of 18 bases. Germline CDR1 is SEHNR and CDR2 is FQNEAQ (reference sequence). For the CDR3, the DNA is TGTGCCAGCAGCTTAGTCTCTGGGGGACAAGGGGACGAGCAGTACTTC. This translates into CASSLVSGGQGDEQYF.

This sequence joins TRBV4-2 and TRBJ2-1; D may be TRBD1 (6 bases). Germline CDR1 LGHNA, CDR2 YNFKEQ. This CDR3 spans 17 amino acids. Deletions cut 0 bases from V and 2 bases from J, with 14 bases between. The CDR3 region is CASSQDLSRGPYNEQFF. The CDR3 coding sequence is TGTGCCAGCAGCCAAGATCTAAGCAGGGGACCCTACAATGAGCAGTTCTTC.

This chain uses TRBV9 with TRBJ1-1; a weak D match, TRBD1 (5 bases). The CDR3 consists of 18 residues. Germline V lookup: CDR1 SGDLS, CDR2 YYNGEE. Trimming took off 0 bases at V and 1 base at J, with 19 bases between the two ends. CDR3 loop: CASSVGSGGVSKNTEAFF. As DNA, the CDR3 is TGTGCCAGCAGCGTAGGATCGGGGGGTGTTAGTAAGAACACTGAAGCTTTCTTT.

This clone has a single count. The chain recombines TRBV19 with TRBJ2-1; D is ambiguous. With 3 bases removed from V and 7 bases from J, the gap between germline ends came to 10 bases. The CDR3 has 13 amino acids. The germline CDR1 and CDR2 sequences are LNHDA and SQIVND (reference sequence). The CDR3 is CASSISAANEQFF. CDR3 nucleotides: TGTGCCAGTAGTATCTCCGCAGCGAATGAGCAGTTCTTC.

This chain joins TRBV5-6 and TRBJ2-7; D call uncertain. Germline CDR1 reads SGHDT; CDR2 reads YYEEEE. The V and J ends lost 0 bases and 2 bases respectively, with 9 bases between them. This CDR3 has 14 amino acids. The CDR3 loop reads CASSLDGQAYEQYF. As DNA, the CDR3 is TGTGCCAGCAGCTTGGATGGCCAGGCCTACGAGCAGTACTTC. Using reference TRBV5-6 and TRBJ2-7 for the parts outside the CDR3, the full variable domain is DAGVTQSPTHLIKTRGQQVTLRCSPKSGHDTVSWYQQALGQGPQFIFQYYEEEERQRGNFPDRFSGHQFPNYSSELNVNALLLGDSALYLCASSLDGQAYEQYFGPGTRLTVT.

The chain is built from TRBV7-6 and TRBJ2-2, with TRBD1 as a possible D gene (5 bases). Germline CDR1 is SGHVS and CDR2 is FNYEAQ. The CDR3 sequence is 14 residues long. Trimming shortened V by 6 bases and J by 0 bases, and 8 bases separated the two germline ends. This CDR3 is CASRGPSNTGELFF. Written as DNA, the CDR3 is TGTGCCAGCAGGGGGCCATCGAACACCGGGGAGCTGTTTTTT.

DNA of the CDR3: TGTGCCAGCAGCCGGATAAATGATGAACTGTTTTTT. It encodes CASSRINDELFF. The V call is TRBV9, the J call TRBJ1-4; no definite D call. Trimming left V 4 bases short and J 12 bases short, with 13 bases between. CDR1 and CDR2 (germline): SGDLS, YYNGEE. CDR3 length: 12 residues.

This clone is medium-sized by share. The chain uses TRBV6-4 and TRBJ1-6; TRBD1 agrees at 10 bases. Germline values: CDR1 MRHNA, CDR2 SNTAGT. The CDR3 spans 14 residues. The junction had 9 bases not matched to a gene; V was cut back by 9 bases and J by 10 bases. The CDR3 nucleotides are TGTGCCAGTTCCTCAGGGACAGGGGAATCACCCCTCCACTTT. Translating gives CASSSGTGESPLHF.